A single sample is the source of the 8 T cell receptor beta chains below, sequenced in a study of regulatory T cells in long-lasting Graves disease. Through Arm-PCR of CDR3 regions and iRepertoire HTBI primers, TCR beta libraries were built. TCRdb fed the multiplex PCR reads into MiXCR, producing one record per CDR3 protein. The profile covers 700,000 or so distinct CDR3 sequences, with around 30% appearing a single time and roughly 40% taken by the ten largest. Time point meaning: persistent/refractory GD, antithyroid drugs over 5 years with positive TRAb. Isolated PBMC RNA provided the starting material for the TCR library. The source was peripheral blood mononuclear cells (PBMCs), collected when the disease was refractory, from a patient treated with antithyroid drugs. The receptors come from a female donor with Graves disease.

The chain carries TRBV5-5 and TRBJ2-7; D ambiguous. With 6 bases removed from V and 0 bases from J, the gap between germline ends came to 16 bases. From germline, CDR1 is SGHKS and CDR2 YYEKEE (reference sequence). The CDR3 spans 15 residues. CDR3: CASNTKLFDSYEQYF. The CDR3 DNA reads as TGTGCCAGCAATACGAAACTATTCGACTCCTACGAGCAGTACTTC.

As regards this clonotype: Its ends do not fully match the called genes, so a read error is possible. The V gene is TRBV6-5, the J gene TRBJ1-2; the D is unclear. The germline V gene encodes CDR1 MNHEY and CDR2 SVGAGI. The CDR3 has 11 amino acids. In DNA form, the CDR3 reads TGTGCCAGCAGTTTAGGAGGCTGGACCGCATTC. Translation gives CASSLGGWTAF.

This clonotype came up a few times. The chain has TRBV20-1 and TRBJ1-5; D remains ambiguous. CDR1 and CDR2 from the germline V gene are DFQATT and SNEGSKA (reference sequence). The V and J ends lost 6 bases and 0 bases respectively, with 6 bases between them. CDR3 length: 12 residues. CDR3 sequence: CSAGVSNQPQHF. The CDR3 coding sequence is TGCAGTGCCGGGGTTAGCAATCAGCCCCAGCATTTT.

The chain uses TRBV30 and TRBJ1-5; D gene ambiguous. CDR3 length equals 16 residues. The germline V gene encodes CDR1 GTSNPN and CDR2 SVGIG (reference sequence). V lost 2 bases, J lost 0 bases, and 14 bases lay in between. The CDR3 reads CAWSPPGMISNQPQHF. The CDR3 DNA is TGTGCCTGGAGTCCACCCGGAATGATTAGCAATCAGCCCCAGCATTTT.

This sequence joins TRBV29-1 and TRBJ1-2, with D perhaps matching TRBD1 (5 bases). V was shortened by 4 bases and J by 8 bases, with 14 bases between the two germline ends. CDR3 size: 12 residues. Germline V gives CDR1 SQVTM, CDR2 ANQGSEA. The CDR3 sequence: CSVVGGADGYTF. CDR3 nucleotides: TGCAGCGTTGTCGGTGGGGCCGACGGCTACACCTTC.

In this sample, this clonotype turned up many times. This chain joins TRBV28 and TRBJ1-2, with 8 positions matching TRBD1. The V gene's germline CDR1 is MDHEN and CDR2 SYDVKM. V trimming: 3 bases; J trimming: 7 bases; junction bases outside the gene matches: 7. The CDR3 runs to 14 residues. The CDR3 DNA is TGTGCCAGCAGTTTGGGCAGGGGGCGGTCTGGCTACACCTTC. Translated: CASSLGRGRSGYTF.

The CDR3 is CASSFGDTYF. CDR3 DNA sequence: TGTGCCAGCAGTTTCGGGGACACGTATTTT. This sequence joins TRBV12-3 or TRBV12-4 and TRBJ1-3; perhaps TRBD1 as D (6 bases). Between the trimmed V and J ends, which lost 3 bases and 16 bases, there was a span of 10 bases. The CDR3 loop spans 10 amino acids.

The chain employs TRBV27 and TRBJ2-3; D may be TRBD1 (6 bases). Germline CDR1 MNHEY, CDR2 SMNVEV (reference sequence). V lost 2 bases, J lost 2 bases, and 11 bases lay in between. There are 15 residues in the CDR3. The CDR3 sequence is CASSLRTVPTDTQYF. In DNA form, the CDR3 reads TGTGCCAGCAGTTTAAGGACAGTACCCACAGATACGCAGTATTTT.